This is a list of T cell receptor beta chains from one sample in a study of PD-1 blockade in classical Hodgkin lymphoma. Repertoires were generated with immunoSEQ multiplex PCR, while TCRdb's copy carries only in-frame clones and drops some. This sample has around 20,000 clones, with around 79% found just once. The source material was peripheral blood mononuclear cells (PBMCs), sampled before the second cycle of nivolumab. These receptor sequences come from a human donor with classical Hodgkin lymphoma. The CDR3 runs from the conserved cysteine through the conserved F or W. The order of the fields is D gene, J gene, clone size, V gene, CDR3 protein, CDR3 DNA. The D gene is left open where the match is weak. A clone size is listed for some rows: how often the clone was seen (once, few, many), or a class if it is expanded.

d_gene: NA; j_gene: TRBJ2-7; abundance: NA; v_gene: TRBV6-1; CDR3aa: CASSEFRAPYEQYF; CDR3nt: TGTGCCAGCAGTGAATTCAGGGCGCCCTACGAGCAGTACTTC
d_gene: TRBD1; j_gene: TRBJ2-7; abundance: NA; v_gene: TRBV27; CDR3aa: CASSLVGQAPYEQYF; CDR3nt: TGTGCCAGCAGTTTAGTGGGACAGGCCCCCTACGAGCAGTACTTC
d_gene: NA; j_gene: TRBJ2-1; abundance: NA; v_gene: TRBV5-1; CDR3aa: CASSLGAGLTPTKQFF; CDR3nt: TGCGCCAGCAGCTTGGGTGCGGGCCTCACCCCTACCAAGCAGTTCTTC
d_gene: TRBD1; j_gene: TRBJ1-4; abundance: NA; v_gene: TRBV30; CDR3aa: CAWRQGPNEKLFF; CDR3nt: TGTGCCTGGAGACAGGGGCCGAATGAAAAACTGTTTTTT
d_gene: NA; j_gene: TRBJ2-5; abundance: few; v_gene: TRBV7-9; CDR3aa: CASSFQQFETQYF; CDR3nt: TGTGCCAGCAGCTTTCAACAGTTCGAGACCCAGTACTTC
d_gene: TRBD2; j_gene: TRBJ2-3; abundance: NA; v_gene: TRBV28; CDR3aa: CASSLRTSGGTFTDTQYF; CDR3nt: TGTGCCAGCAGTCTCCGGACTAGCGGGGGGACTTTCACAGATACGCAGTATTTT
d_gene: TRBD2; j_gene: TRBJ2-5; abundance: NA; v_gene: TRBV5-6; CDR3aa: CASSLGTSEVETQYF; CDR3nt: TGTGCCAGCAGCTTGGGTACTAGCGAAGTGGAGACCCAGTACTTC
d_gene: NA; j_gene: TRBJ1-1; abundance: NA; v_gene: TRBV10-3; CDR3aa: CAITPTVGTEAFF; CDR3nt: TGTGCCATCACTCCGACGGTCGGCACTGAAGCTTTCTTT
d_gene: NA; j_gene: TRBJ2-5; abundance: NA; v_gene: TRBV18; CDR3aa: CASSPPNFEETQYF; CDR3nt: TGTGCCAGCTCACCACCCAACTTTGAGGAGACCCAGTACTTC
d_gene: NA; j_gene: TRBJ2-7; abundance: NA; v_gene: TRBV27; CDR3aa: CASSAPGHLRDEQYF; CDR3nt: TGTGCCAGCAGTGCCCCCGGACACCTCCGGGACGAGCAGTACTTC
d_gene: NA; j_gene: TRBJ2-1; abundance: NA; v_gene: TRBV14; CDR3aa: CASSQESGYYYNEQFF; CDR3nt: TGTGCCAGCAGCCAAGAAAGCGGCTACTACTACAATGAGCAGTTCTTC
d_gene: NA; j_gene: TRBJ2-1; abundance: NA; v_gene: TRBV2; CDR3aa: CASSYAAYNEQFF; CDR3nt: TGTGCCAGCAGTTACGCGGCCTACAATGAGCAGTTCTTC
d_gene: TRBD2; j_gene: TRBJ2-1; abundance: NA; v_gene: TRBV30; CDR3aa: CAWSVPRGLYNEQFF; CDR3nt: TGTGCCTGGAGTGTACCGCGGGGACTATACAATGAGCAGTTCTTC
d_gene: TRBD1; j_gene: TRBJ1-2; abundance: medium-sized; v_gene: TRBV5-1; CDR3aa: CASRNEPGQSMNYTF; CDR3nt: TGCGCCAGCAGGAATGAACCGGGACAGTCTATGAACTACACCTTC
d_gene: NA; j_gene: TRBJ2-7; abundance: few; v_gene: TRBV13; CDR3aa: CASRVTGGADEQYF; CDR3nt: TGTGCCAGCAGGGTGACAGGAGGTGCCGACGAGCAGTACTTC
d_gene: NA; j_gene: TRBJ1-2; abundance: NA; v_gene: TRBV7-9; CDR3aa: CASYIDGTYHGYTF; CDR3nt: TGTGCCAGTTATATAGATGGGACTTATCATGGCTACACCTTC
d_gene: NA; j_gene: TRBJ2-7; abundance: NA; v_gene: TRBV28; CDR3aa: CASSLSGHQGSYEQYF; CDR3nt: TGTGCCAGCAGTTTATCGGGACACCAGGGATCGTACGAGCAGTACTTC
d_gene: NA; j_gene: TRBJ2-4; abundance: NA; v_gene: TRBV28; CDR3aa: CASSLPGDLAKNIQYF; CDR3nt: TGTGCCAGCAGTTTACCAGGAGATCTAGCCAAAAACATTCAGTACTTC
d_gene: NA; j_gene: TRBJ1-1; abundance: NA; v_gene: TRBV10-3; CDR3aa: CAISESGAPAAFF; CDR3nt: TGTGCCATCAGTGAGTCGGGCGCCCCGGCCGCTTTCTTT
d_gene: NA; j_gene: TRBJ1-6; abundance: few; v_gene: TRBV6-5; CDR3aa: CASSSLYSPLHF; CDR3nt: TGTGCCAGCAGTTCCTTGTATTCACCCCTCCACTTT
d_gene: NA; j_gene: TRBJ2-1; abundance: NA; v_gene: TRBV7-3; CDR3aa: CASSFEGHNEQFF; CDR3nt: TGTGCCAGCAGCTTCGAAGGGCACAATGAGCAGTTCTTC
d_gene: NA; j_gene: TRBJ1-6; abundance: NA; v_gene: TRBV6-6; CDR3aa: CASRQDPYNSPLHF; CDR3nt: TGTGCCAGCAGGCAGGACCCCTATAATTCACCCCTCCACTTT
d_gene: TRBD1; j_gene: TRBJ2-3; abundance: NA; v_gene: TRBV4-3; CDR3aa: CASSQEVDRGTDTQYF; CDR3nt: TGCGCCAGCAGCCAAGAAGTGGACAGGGGCACAGATACGCAGTATTTT
d_gene: NA; j_gene: TRBJ1-1; abundance: once; v_gene: TRBV19; CDR3aa: CASSIGAPRTEAFF; CDR3nt: TGTGCCAGTAGTATTGGGGCCCCGCGGACTGAAGCTTTCTTT
d_gene: TRBD1; j_gene: TRBJ2-1; abundance: NA; v_gene: TRBV7-2; CDR3aa: CASSWTGSNEQFF; CDR3nt: TGTGCCAGCAGCTGGACAGGGAGCAATGAGCAGTTCTTC
d_gene: NA; j_gene: TRBJ2-1; abundance: few; v_gene: TRBV21-1; CDR3aa: CASSKKRSAGTSGPSYNEQFF; CDR3nt: TGTGCCAGCAGCAAAAAAAGATCCGCCGGGACTAGCGGGCCGTCCTACAATGAGCAGTTCTTC
d_gene: NA; j_gene: TRBJ1-5; abundance: NA; v_gene: TRBV7-2; CDR3aa: CASSLVGAGSNQPQHF; CDR3nt: TGTGCCAGCAGCTTAGTGGGGGCAGGAAGCAATCAGCCCCAGCATTTT